Presented here are 19 T cell receptor beta chains from one specimen sequenced in a study of CD8 T cells in Susac syndrome. When the RNA was reverse transcribed, random hexamers were used with an input of roughly 0.45 to 1 ug. TCRdb reprocessed the immunoSEQ multiplex PCR reads via MiXCR and lists one record per CDR3 protein. In the table there are about 190,000 distinct CDR3 sequences, roughly 94% of which are singletons. The specimen was CD8+ T cells from PBMCs. Source of these receptors: a human donor with Susac syndrome.

This rearrangement joins TRBV7-3 to TRBJ2-2; maybe TRBD2 (6 bases). Germline CDR1 SGHTA, CDR2 FQGTGA. Between the trimmed V and J ends, which lost 5 bases and 5 bases, there was a span of 15 bases. This CDR3 is built from 15 residues. This CDR3 is CASSPQNSGTGELFF. DNA for the CDR3: TGTGCCAGCAGCCCCCAGAATAGCGGAACCGGGGAGCTGTTTTTT.

This clonotype occurred once. The gene calls are TRBV7-8 and TRBJ2-1; TRBD2 matches 14 bases. The CDR3 is made up of 17 amino acids. The trim removed 2 bases at V and 8 bases at J, leaving 8 bases unmatched. CDR1 is SGHVS, CDR2 FQNEAQ, per germline. The CDR3 spells CASSLSGLAGGRDEQFF. In nucleotides, the CDR3 is TGTGCCAGCAGCTTATCAGGACTAGCGGGAGGTCGCGATGAGCAGTTCTTC.

The genes are TRBV5-1 and TRBJ2-5; D may match TRBD1 or TRBD2 (6 bases each). CDR1 SGHRS and CDR2 YFSETQ come from the germline V gene. This CDR3 is 15 amino acids long. Between the trimmed V and J ends, which lost 4 bases and 5 bases, there was a span of 18 bases. The DNA for the CDR3 is TGCGCCAGCAGCCCCAGACCGGAGGGGGTTGAGACCCAGTACTTC. It specifies CASSPRPEGVETQYF.

This clonotype showed up just once. The chain couples TRBV7-3 to TRBJ2-1, with 8 nucleotides matching TRBD2. CDR3 length equals 16 residues. With 2 bases clipped from V and 4 bases from J, the junction kept 7 bases outside the gene matches. Germline lookup yields CDR1 SGHTA and CDR2 FQGTGA. The CDR3 nucleotides read TGTGCCAGCAGCTTAGACATAGCGGGGCGGTACAATGAGCAGTTCTTC. As protein: CASSLDIAGRYNEQFF.

The chain has TRBV25-1 and TRBJ1-1; no clear D. Germline V gene data show CDR1 as MGHDK and CDR2 as SYGVNS. The CDR3 length is 12 residues. Trimming took 5 bases from V and 4 from J, leaving 8 bases between them. CDR3 in amino acids: CASSQEGTEAFF. CDR3 DNA sequence: TGTGCCAGCAGTCAGGAGGGCACTGAAGCTTTCTTT.

This chain uses TRBV7-2 with TRBJ1-1, with D tentatively TRBD1 (6 bases). The V end lost 0 bases, the J end lost 1 base, and 15 bases lay between the germline ends. The CDR3 is made up of 17 amino acids. Looked up from germline, CDR1 is SGHTA and CDR2 is FQGNSA. CDR3 sequence reads: CASSLALDRPPNTEAFF. As DNA, the CDR3 is TGTGCCAGCAGCTTAGCCTTAGACAGGCCGCCGAACACTGAAGCTTTCTTT.

This chain links TRBV14 with TRBJ1-2; 8 nucleotides align to TRBD1. The germline CDR1 and CDR2 sequences are SGHDN and FVKESK. V lost 7 bases and J lost 4; bases outside the gene matches: 11. This CDR3 has 15 residues. CDR3 sequence (DNA): TGTGCCAGCACCCTGACAGGGGCCGCCGTCTATGGCTACACCTTC. Its protein product is CASTLTGAAVYGYTF.

This chain connects TRBV30 to TRBJ2-7, with D possibly TRBD2 on 5 matching bases. The CDR3 runs 12 residues. CDR1 is GTSNPN and CDR2 is SVGIG in the germline V gene (reference sequence). V was pared by 4 bases and J by 2 bases, with 9 bases between. The CDR3 loop reads CAWTAGTYEQYF. For the CDR3, the DNA is TGTGCCTGGACCGCCGGGACCTACGAGCAGTACTTC. The variable domain in full, with the rest retrieved from reference TRBV30 and TRBJ2-7, is SQTIHQWPATLVQPVGSPLSLECTVEGTSNPNLYWYRQAAGRGLQLLFYSVGIGQISSEVPQNLSASRPQDRQFILSSKKLLLSDSGFYLCAWTAGTYEQYFGPGTRLTVT.

V usage is TRBV13 and J usage is TRBJ2-5, with D uncertain. The V and J ends lost 2 bases and 4 bases respectively, with 8 bases between them. The V gene's germline CDR1 is PRHDT and CDR2 FYEKMQ (reference sequence). This CDR3 comprises 13 residues. In DNA form, the CDR3 reads TGTGCCAGCAGCTTATTGCTAGGAGAGACCCAGTACTTC. This encodes CASSLLLGETQYF.

The genes are TRBV11-2 and TRBJ2-7; D is perhaps TRBD1 or TRBD2 (6 bases each). From germline, CDR1 is SGHAT and CDR2 FQNNGV. The CDR3 has 17 residues. The V end was cut by 2 bases, the J end by 5 bases, with 22 bases between. The CDR3 here is CASSLTLGGTSFNEQYF. The CDR3 DNA follows: TGTGCCAGCAGCTTAACTCTAGGGGGGACATCTTTTAACGAGCAGTACTTC.

The V gene is TRBV11-2, the J gene TRBJ2-7, with 7 bases that match TRBD1. With 6 bases clipped from V and 7 bases from J, the junction kept 9 bases outside the gene matches. The CDR3 is 13 residues long. In germline, CDR1 is SGHAT, CDR2 FQNNGV. The CDR3 here is CASSSGQSREQYF. The CDR3 coding sequence is TGTGCCAGCAGTTCGGGACAGTCTCGAGAGCAGTACTTC.

The CDR3 reads CTTGRNYEQYF. The CDR3 region has the DNA TGTACGACGGGACGGAACTACGAGCAGTACTTC. This chain joins TRBV21-1 and TRBJ2-7; the table calls TRBD1, which could not be checked here. TRBV21-1 constitutes a pseudogene. The CDR3 totals 11 residues.

The chain couples TRBV2 to TRBJ1-5; TRBD1 might be the D (5 bases). This CDR3 contains 13 residues. The germline gives CDR1 SNHLY, CDR2 FYNNEI. Trimming shortened V by 3 bases and J by 6 bases, and 9 bases separated the two germline ends. The CDR3 DNA sequence: TGTGCCAGCAGTGACAGCGGGACTCAGCCCCAGCATTTT. Its translation is CASSDSGTQPQHF.

The J gene is TRBJ1-1, the V gene TRBV6-1, with unresolved D. Germline V gene lookup returns CDR1 MNHNS and CDR2 SASEGT. Trimming took off 6 bases at V and 1 base at J, with 18 bases between the two ends. CDR3 size: 16 residues. The CDR3 nucleotides are TGTGCCAGCAGCCCAAAATGGCCCAGCGGGAACACTGAAGCTTTCTTT. Its protein is CASSPKWPSGNTEAFF.

The rearrangement uses TRBV12-3 or TRBV12-4 and TRBJ2-6; D is undetermined. This CDR3 has 16 amino acids. Trimming shortened V by 4 bases and J by 0 bases, and 10 bases separated the two germline ends. The DNA for the CDR3 is TGTGCCAGCAGTTGGAGTACGGCCTCTGGGGCCAACGTCCTGACTTTC. Translation: CASSWSTASGANVLTF.

This chain links TRBV6-5 with TRBJ2-7; the D is unclear. This CDR3 comprises 14 residues. Germline V CDR1 and CDR2: MNHEY, SVGAGI. Between the trimmed V and J ends, which lost 10 bases and 7 bases, there was a span of 23 bases. As DNA, the CDR3 is TGTGCCACTCTCAGATGGGTAGCCCTAGTAGAGCAGTACTTC. It codes for CATLRWVALVEQYF.

This chain links TRBV9 with TRBJ2-1, with 8 bases matching TRBD1. This CDR3 is 14 amino acids long. Trimming at V came to 4 bases and at J to 8 bases, leaving 8 bases not matched to a gene. Germline-derived CDR1 and CDR2 are SGDLS and YYNGEE. CDR3 protein: CASSSQGAWDEQFF. The CDR3 DNA reads TGTGCCAGCAGCTCCCAGGGGGCGTGGGATGAGCAGTTCTTC. Based on the CDR3 plus reference TRBV9 and TRBJ2-1, the full variable domain is DSGVTQTPKHLITATGQRVTLRCSPRSGDLSVYWYQQSLDQGLQFLIQYYNGEERAKGNILERFSAQQFPDLHSELNLSSLELGDSALYFCASSSQGAWDEQFFGPGTRLTVL.

V gene TRBV20-1 combines with J gene TRBJ1-3; TRBD1 aligns across 10 bases. The CDR3 extends over 16 amino acids. Germline loops: CDR1 DFQATT, CDR2 SNEGSKA (reference sequence). The J segment lost 2 bases and the V segment lost 0 bases, leaving 4 bases of the junction unmatched. The CDR3: CSAREDRGFTGNTIYF. The CDR3 DNA reads as TGCAGTGCTAGAGAGGACAGGGGGTTCACTGGAAACACCATATATTTT.

The rearrangement links TRBV28 to TRBJ2-5; D remains ambiguous. V was cut by 3 bases and J by 4 bases, with 15 bases left in between. The CDR3 runs to 15 residues. Per germline, CDR1 MDHEN and CDR2 SYDVKM. The CDR3 is CASSLKSLGRETQYF. CDR3 DNA: TGTGCCAGCAGTTTGAAGTCTCTTGGACGAGAGACCCAGTACTTC. The variable domain in full, completed from reference TRBV28 and TRBJ2-5, reads DVKVTQSSRYLVKRTGEKVFLECVQDMDHENMFWYRQDPGLGLRLIYFSYDVKMKEKGDIPEGYSVSREKKERFSLILESASTNQTSMYLCASSLKSLGRETQYFGPGTRLLVL.